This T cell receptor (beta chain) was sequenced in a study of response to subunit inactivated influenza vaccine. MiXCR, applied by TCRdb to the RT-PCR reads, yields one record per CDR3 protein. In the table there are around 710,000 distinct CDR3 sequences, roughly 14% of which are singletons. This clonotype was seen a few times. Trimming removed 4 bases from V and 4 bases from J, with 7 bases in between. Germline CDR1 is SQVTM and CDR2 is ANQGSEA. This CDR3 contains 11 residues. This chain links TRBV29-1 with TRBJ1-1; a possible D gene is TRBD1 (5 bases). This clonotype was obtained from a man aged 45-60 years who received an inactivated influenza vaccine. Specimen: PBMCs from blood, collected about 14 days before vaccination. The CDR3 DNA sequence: TGCAGCGTTGCGCAGGGCACTGAAGCTTTCTTT. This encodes CSVAQGTEAFF.